Shown below are 31 T cell receptor beta chains from a single sample sequenced in a study of T-cell memory formation after mild COVID-19. Each CDR3 protein is one row after TCRdb ran MiXCR on the 5' RACE reads. Of around 500,000 distinct CDR3 sequences listed, 15% to 20% are singletons. Sequenced input: PBMCs or a T cell subset sorted from them (not recorded which). The receptors were gathered from an adult woman who had mild COVID-19 (a few samples of this study predate the infection). Cell type and time point are not known.

This clonotype was counted a few times. The chain uses TRBV6-5 and TRBJ2-6, with D tentatively TRBD1 (6 bases). The V and J ends lost 6 bases and 0 bases respectively, with 15 bases between them. Germline values: CDR1 MNHEY, CDR2 SVGAGI. This CDR3 is built from 17 residues. CDR3 nucleotides: TGTGCCAGCAGGCGCATCACAGGGAGCTCTGGGGCCAACGTCCTGACTTTC. This translates into CASRRITGSSGANVLTF.

CDR3 residues: CASSPQQGANQPQHF. The CDR3 DNA reads TGTGCCAGCAGCCCCCAACAGGGGGCTAATCAGCCCCAGCATTTT. The chain couples TRBV5-6 to TRBJ1-5; 9 bases map to TRBD1. There are 15 residues in the CDR3. V was clipped by 4 bases and J by 4 bases; unmatched bases: 6. The V gene's germline CDR1 is SGHDT and CDR2 YYEEEE.

The genes are TRBV6-6 and TRBJ2-7; 7 nucleotides agree with TRBD1. The CDR3 has 14 amino acids. In germline, CDR1 is MNHNY, CDR2 SVGAGI (reference sequence). The junction had 9 bases not matched to a gene; V was cut back by 8 bases and J by 2 bases. As DNA, the CDR3 is TGTGCCAGCGTCTTGCGACAGGGAGCCTACGAGCAGTACTTC. Translating gives CASVLRQGAYEQYF.

The rearrangement uses TRBV5-1 and TRBJ2-2; 10 bases map to TRBD2. The germline V gene encodes CDR1 SGHRS and CDR2 YFSETQ. The CDR3 totals 16 residues. Trimming at V came to 0 bases and at J to 11 bases, leaving 10 bases not matched to a gene. The CDR3 loop is CASSLDEGSGGAELFF. The DNA of the CDR3 is TGCGCCAGCAGCTTGGACGAAGGGAGCGGGGGGGCCGAGCTGTTTTTT.

The gene calls are TRBV18 and TRBJ2-7; D assignment may be TRBD1 or TRBD2 (5 bases each). V dropped 2 bases and J dropped 2 bases, with 13 bases sitting between them. The CDR3 is 15 amino acids. CDR1 and CDR2 from the germline V gene are KGHSH and LQKENI. DNA of the CDR3: TGTGCCAGCTCACCATTAGGGACGGAGACCTACGAGCAGTACTTC. It yields the protein CASSPLGTETYEQYF.

The chain combines TRBV2 with TRBJ2-1; TRBD1 agrees at 11 bases. Trimming at V came to 5 bases and at J to 7 bases, leaving 7 bases not matched to a gene. The CDR3 has 15 residues. The germline gives CDR1 SNHLY, CDR2 FYNNEI. CDR3 nucleotide sequence: TGTGCCAGCAGTCCGGACAGGGGGCACGTGAATGAGCAGTTCTTC. It specifies CASSPDRGHVNEQFF.

A word on this clonotype: The junction shows a germline mismatch at one end, possibly a read error. The rearrangement links TRBV7-2 to TRBJ2-7; 7 bases match TRBD1. CDR3 size: 12 residues. Germline CDR1 reads SGHTA; CDR2 reads FQGNSA. The CDR3: CASSLLGTEKDF. In nucleotides, the CDR3 is TGTGCCAGCAGCTTACTAGGGACAGAGAAGGACTTC.

This clonotype was seen more than once but under ten times. This chain uses TRBV25-1 with TRBJ2-3, with 8 bases lining up with TRBD2. The germline CDR1 and CDR2 sequences are MGHDK and SYGVNS. This CDR3 comprises 18 residues. V gave up 3 bases and J gave up 3 bases; unmatched junction bases: 14. In nucleotides, the CDR3 is TGTGCCAGCAGTGACCCGTTTCGCCCCGGGACTAGTACAGATACGCAGTATTTT. It specifies CASSDPFRPGTSTDTQYF.

The V and J genes are TRBV3-1 and TRBJ2-5, with 7 bases that match TRBD2. With V trimmed by 1 base and J by 3 bases, 8 bases remained unmatched. The CDR3 contains 16 residues. Germline loops: CDR1 LGHDT, CDR2 YNNKEL (reference sequence). This CDR3 is CASSQVPSSGKETQYF. The CDR3 bases are TGTGCCAGCAGCCAAGTTCCGTCTAGCGGAAAAGAGACCCAGTACTTC.

The CDR3 reads CASSSLARLPYEQYF. Written as DNA, the CDR3 is TGTGCCAGCAGTTCGTTAGCCCGGCTGCCATACGAGCAGTACTTC. The J gene is TRBJ2-7, the V gene TRBV12-3 or TRBV12-4; D gene uncertain. V was shortened by 4 bases and J by 4 bases, with 17 bases between the two germline ends. This CDR3 comprises 15 residues.

This rearrangement joins TRBV5-4 to TRBJ2-1; the D gene is possibly TRBD1 (5 bases). The V gene lost 0 bases and the J gene lost 9 bases, with 13 bases spanning the gap. The CDR3 sequence is 14 residues long. CDR1 is SGHNT and CDR2 is YYREEE in the germline V gene (reference sequence). The CDR3 DNA follows: TGTGCCAGCAGCTTGGAAAGTCAGGGCCCTGAGCAGTTCTTC. It yields the protein CASSLESQGPEQFF.

This clonotype was detected a few times. The V gene is TRBV4-3, the J gene TRBJ2-7; D uncertain. Trimming took 0 bases from V and 9 from J, leaving 24 bases between them. In germline, CDR1 is LGHNA, CDR2 YSLEER. The CDR3 totals 17 residues. The CDR3 loop reads CASSQDALRPAVVGQYF. CDR3 in DNA: TGCGCCAGCAGCCAAGATGCTCTCAGACCGGCGGTAGTAGGGCAGTACTTC.

The rearrangement uses TRBV29-1 and TRBJ2-1, with D maybe TRBD1 (5 bases). Trimming stripped 7 bases from V and 7 bases from J, with 14 bases between. Germline CDR1 reads SQVTM; CDR2 reads ANQGSEA. The CDR3 is 12 residues long. In nucleotides, the CDR3 is TGCAGCGCCGAAGGGGCCGCGAATGAGCAGTTCTTC. Protein product: CSAEGAANEQFF.

This chain links TRBV7-3 with TRBJ2-1; 8 bases fit TRBD2. This CDR3 comprises 14 residues. With 5 bases clipped from V and 6 bases from J, the junction kept 6 bases outside the gene matches. Germline loops: CDR1 SGHTA, CDR2 FQGTGA. Here the CDR3 reads CASSRTSQGNEQFF. In DNA form, the CDR3 reads TGTGCCAGCAGCCGGACTAGCCAGGGCAATGAGCAGTTCTTC.

In its sample, this clonotype was seen many times. The V and J genes are TRBV12-3 or TRBV12-4 and TRBJ2-6, with unresolved D. The CDR3 consists of 14 residues. Trimming shortened V by 6 bases and J by 0 bases, and 6 bases separated the two germline ends. CDR3 sequence reads: CASRQSSGANVLTF. The CDR3 bases are TGTGCCAGCAGACAGAGCTCTGGGGCCAACGTCCTGACTTTC.

V usage is TRBV3-1 and J usage is TRBJ1-1; TRBD1 aligns across 7 bases. Germline V gene lookup returns CDR1 LGHDT and CDR2 YNNKEL (reference sequence). This CDR3 has 14 residues. The ends lost 4 bases at V and 6 bases at J; junction bases unmatched: 8. In DNA, the CDR3 is TGTGCCAGCAGCCCTGGGGCAGGGGGTCCTGAAGCTTTCTTT. It translates to CASSPGAGGPEAFF.

The genes are TRBV5-4 and TRBJ1-2, with 7 positions matching TRBD1. V was clipped by 0 bases and J by 6 bases; unmatched bases: 5. CDR1 is SGHNT and CDR2 is YYREEE in the germline V gene (reference sequence). The CDR3 runs 14 residues. CDR3 sequence reads: CASSLGEGADGYTF. The CDR3 DNA reads TGTGCCAGCAGCTTGGGTGAGGGGGCCGATGGCTACACCTTC.

This clonotype came up a few times. The CDR3 sequence is CASRAGGQETQYF. The CDR3 nucleotides read TGCGCCAGCAGGGCGGGCGGACAAGAGACCCAGTACTTC. The rearrangement joins TRBV4-1 to TRBJ2-5; maybe TRBD2 (5 bases). The CDR3 runs to 13 residues. Germline V gene sequence: CDR1 MGHRA, CDR2 YSYEKL. V was cut by 6 bases and J by 2 bases, with 10 bases left in between.

This rearrangement joins TRBV20-1 to TRBJ1-4; D unclear. V gave up 6 bases and J gave up 12 bases, with 26 bases separating them. The CDR3 contains 15 residues. Looked up from germline, CDR1 is DFQATT and CDR2 is SNEGSKA (reference sequence). CDR3 in amino acids: CSARRRTDHRAELFF. CDR3 coding DNA: TGCAGTGCGAGACGTAGGACGGACCACCGGGCGGAACTGTTTTTT.

Notes on this clonotype: Its ends do not fully match the called genes, so a read error is possible. The chain combines TRBV20-1 with TRBJ1-4, with a possible D match to TRBD1 (5 bases). Germline-derived CDR1 and CDR2 are DFQATT and SNEGSKA (reference sequence). CDR3 length: 20 amino acids. The CDR3 bases are TGCAGTGCCCGACCCCACCGATTGACCCCGCCACCGGGACCGCATGTTTATCGCGGCTTT. Amino acids: CSARPHRLTPPPGPHVYRGF.

This clonotype has more than one count but fewer than ten. The rearrangement joins TRBV5-1 to TRBJ2-7; TRBD2 might be the D (6 bases). Germline values: CDR1 SGHRS, CDR2 YFSETQ. The CDR3 has 15 amino acids. V dropped 2 bases and J dropped 2 bases, with 14 bases sitting between them. The CDR3 coding sequence is TGCGCCAGCAGCTTCGGTGGTAGCGGTACCTACGAGCAGTACTTC. Translating it yields CASSFGGSGTYEQYF.

This clonotype turned up a few times. V gene TRBV12-3 or TRBV12-4 combines with J gene TRBJ1-2; unclear D gene. The CDR3 sequence is 15 residues long. Trimming pared 6 bases from V and 1 base from J, leaving 15 bases between. The CDR3 here is CASSLIKAFNYGYTF. The CDR3 nucleotides read TGTGCCAGCAGCCTTATCAAAGCGTTTAACTATGGCTACACCTTC.

This clonotype was seen a few times. This chain links TRBV5-1 with TRBJ1-1; TRBD1 is a possible D gene (5 bases). CDR1 is SGHRS, CDR2 YFSETQ, per germline. Trimming cost V 1 base and J 5 bases, with 18 bases left between them. The CDR3 consists of 16 residues. The CDR3 bases are TGCGCCAGCAGCTTGTCGGGAGGGGCAGGCCAAACTGAAGCTTTCTTT. This sequence encodes CASSLSGGAGQTEAFF.

This clonotype has a handful of counts. The chain recombines TRBV19 with TRBJ2-3; 8 bases fit TRBD2. The CDR3 is made up of 15 amino acids. Germline CDR1 LNHDA, CDR2 SQIVND (reference sequence). Unmatched junction bases numbered 11, after V lost 7 bases and J lost 5 bases. As DNA, the CDR3 is TGTGCCAGTAAGAACCTAGCGGGTTATGGAGATACGCAGTATTTT. It translates to CASKNLAGYGDTQYF.

V and J are TRBV20-1 and TRBJ2-7; possibly TRBD2 for D (5 bases). CDR1 is DFQATT, CDR2 SNEGSKA, per germline (reference sequence). V gave up 3 bases and J gave up 2 bases, with 14 bases separating them. The CDR3 length is 14 residues. CDR3 amino acids: CSASNSARTYEQYF. The CDR3 nucleotides are TGCAGTGCTAGTAATAGCGCAAGGACCTACGAGCAGTACTTC.

CDR3 loop: CASSPDSPNTGELFF. Here the CDR3 DNA reads TGTGCCAGCAGCCCGGACTCACCGAACACCGGGGAGCTGTTTTTT. The rearrangement links TRBV5-4 to TRBJ2-2; D is possibly TRBD2 (5 bases). Trimming stripped 4 bases from V and 0 bases from J, with 10 bases between. Germline CDR1 and CDR2: SGHNT and YYREEE (reference sequence). This CDR3 comprises 15 residues.

This clonotype was counted at least ten times. The chain links TRBV5-1 to TRBJ2-1; 10 bases map to TRBD2. V lost 6 bases to trimming and J lost 2 bases; unmatched junction nucleotides: 11. The CDR3 runs 17 residues. Looked up from germline, CDR1 is SGHRS and CDR2 is YFSETQ. In nucleotides, the CDR3 is TGCGCCAGCACACCCCCGCTAGCGGGAGACCCCTACAATGAGCAGTTCTTC. This translates into CASTPPLAGDPYNEQFF.

This clonotype was seen a handful of times. The V call is TRBV12-3 or TRBV12-4, the J call TRBJ2-1; 11 bases align to TRBD1. Trimming removed 6 bases from V and 6 bases from J; junction bases left unmatched: 7. CDR3 length: 15 amino acids. CDR3 nucleotide sequence: TGTGCCAGCAGGCCCGGACAGGGGGCGGCCAATGAGCAGTTCTTC. This gives the protein CASRPGQGAANEQFF.

V usage is TRBV12-3 or TRBV12-4 and J usage is TRBJ2-4; TRBD1 aligns across 10 bases. J lost 8 bases, V lost 4 bases, and 8 bases had no gene match. The CDR3 contains 15 residues. CDR3 coding DNA: TGTGCCAGCAGTTCCGCGACAGGGGGCTTACACATTCAGTACTTC. Its translation is CASSSATGGLHIQYF.

V is TRBV5-1 and J is TRBJ2-1; 7 nucleotides align to TRBD2. Germline CDR1 is SGHRS and CDR2 is YFSETQ. This CDR3 comprises 15 residues. The trim removed 0 bases at V and 4 bases at J, leaving 4 bases unmatched. The chain's CDR3 is CASSLAGSGYNEQFF. CDR3 sequence (DNA): TGCGCCAGCAGCTTGGCCGGTAGCGGGTACAATGAGCAGTTCTTC.

This clonotype appeared many times. The V call is TRBV7-9, the J call TRBJ2-7; 7 nucleotides line up with TRBD2. With V trimmed by 4 bases and J by 2 bases, 11 bases remained unmatched. Germline V gene lookup returns CDR1 SEHNR and CDR2 FQNEAQ (reference sequence). This CDR3 is 16 amino acids long. In DNA form, the CDR3 reads TGTGCCAGCAGCTCATCTGGGCGGGAGCGTCCCTACGAGCAGTACTTC. Residues: CASSSSGRERPYEQYF.